The text below deals with one T cell receptor (beta chain). The target antigen is unknown. The entry originates in a study of cytomegalovirus exposure and HLA in healthy donors. The wider study: From 170 million or so T cells, an earlier analysis saw approximately 110 million unique TCR beta sequences.

Study results and caveats: Some highly shared sequence variants likely arose as a pipeline artifact. After further analysis at a later stage, 16,951 TCR beta sequences were associated with HLA alleles at 0.05 false discovery rate. One variant, a missense change in DCLRE1C, was linked in a later analysis to TCR beta V- and J-gene trimming.

Germline V lookup: CDR1 SGHVS, CDR2 FQNEAQ. The CDR3 loop spans 14 amino acids. The V end lost 7 bases, the J end lost 4 bases, and 15 bases lay between the germline ends. The PCR made use of 60 Vbeta and 13 Jbeta primers. The table came from immunoSEQ multiplex PCR; TCRdb's copy has only in-frame clones and leaves some out. The repertoire holds some 200,000 clones, roughly 88% seen once, with roughly 0.66% in the top ten. Sample: PBMCs. V is TRBV7-8 and J is TRBJ2-3; D remains unclear. The receptor's source is a boy aged 2 to 9 in good health and CMV-seronegative. CDR3 coding DNA: TGTGCCAGCATCCCCGGAGCAACCGCAGATACGCAGTATTTT. The encoded protein is CASIPGATADTQYF.